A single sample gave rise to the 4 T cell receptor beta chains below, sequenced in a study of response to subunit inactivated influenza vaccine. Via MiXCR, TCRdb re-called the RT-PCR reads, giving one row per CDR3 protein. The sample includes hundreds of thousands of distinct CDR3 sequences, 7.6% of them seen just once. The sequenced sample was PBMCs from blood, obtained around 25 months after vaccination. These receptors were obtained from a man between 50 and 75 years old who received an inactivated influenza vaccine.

CDR3 loop: CASSPLIGSRNEQFF. CDR3 bases: TGTGCCAGCTCACCCTTGATTGGTAGCCGGAATGAGCAGTTCTTC. The chain carries TRBV18 and TRBJ2-1; no clear D gene. The CDR3 is made up of 15 amino acids. Per the germline V gene, CDR1 is KGHSH and CDR2 is LQKENI. Trimming shortened V by 3 bases and J by 7 bases, and 16 bases separated the two germline ends.

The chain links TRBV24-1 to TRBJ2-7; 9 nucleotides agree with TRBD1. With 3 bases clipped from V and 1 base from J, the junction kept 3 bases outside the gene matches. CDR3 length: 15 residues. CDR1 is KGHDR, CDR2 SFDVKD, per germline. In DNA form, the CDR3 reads TGTGCCACCAGTGATAACAGGGGGCCGTCCTACGAGCAGTACTTC. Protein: CATSDNRGPSYEQYF.

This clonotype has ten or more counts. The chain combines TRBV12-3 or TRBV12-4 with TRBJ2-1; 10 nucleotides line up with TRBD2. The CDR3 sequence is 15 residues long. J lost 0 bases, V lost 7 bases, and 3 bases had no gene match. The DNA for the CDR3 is TGTGCCAGCACCCCTAGCGGGAGCTCCTACAATGAGCAGTTCTTC. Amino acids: CASTPSGSSYNEQFF.

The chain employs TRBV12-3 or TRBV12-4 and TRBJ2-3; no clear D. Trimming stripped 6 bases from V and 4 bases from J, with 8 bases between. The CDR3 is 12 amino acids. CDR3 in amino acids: CASSPFPDTQYF. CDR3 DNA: TGTGCCAGCAGCCCCTTTCCAGATACGCAGTATTTT.